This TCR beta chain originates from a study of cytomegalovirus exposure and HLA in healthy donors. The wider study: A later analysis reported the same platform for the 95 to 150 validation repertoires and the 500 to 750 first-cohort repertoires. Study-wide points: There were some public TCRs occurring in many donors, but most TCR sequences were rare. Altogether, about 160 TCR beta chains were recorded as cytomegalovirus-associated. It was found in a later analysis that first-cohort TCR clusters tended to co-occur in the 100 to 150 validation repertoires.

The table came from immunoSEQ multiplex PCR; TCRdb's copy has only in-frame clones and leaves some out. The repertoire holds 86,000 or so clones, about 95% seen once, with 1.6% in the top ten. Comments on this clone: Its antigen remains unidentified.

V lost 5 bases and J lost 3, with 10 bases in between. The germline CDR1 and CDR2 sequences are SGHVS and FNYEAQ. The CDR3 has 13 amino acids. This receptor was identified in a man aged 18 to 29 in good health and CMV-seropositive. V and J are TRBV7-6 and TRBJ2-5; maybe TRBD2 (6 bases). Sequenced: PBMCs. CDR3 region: CASSGGTEETQYF. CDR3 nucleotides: TGTGCCAGCAGCGGCGGGACTGAAGAGACCCAGTACTTC.